The next 26 T cell receptor beta chains were all read from a single sample in a study of response to subunit inactivated influenza vaccine. TCRdb independently ran MiXCR on the RT-PCR reads; one entry per CDR3 protein. The sample has 400,000 to 650,000 distinct CDR3 sequences; under 8.5% are singletons. Sample: PBMCs from blood, taken roughly 24 months after vaccination. The receptors derive from a man between 45 and 75 years old who received an inactivated influenza vaccine.

The CDR3 protein is CASMHRTKPQQFF. The CDR3 DNA follows: TGTGCCAGCATGCACAGGACCAAGCCCCAGCAGTTCTTC. The chain couples TRBV6-2 or TRBV6-3 to TRBJ2-1, with D tentatively TRBD1 (5 bases). With 7 bases removed from V and 11 bases from J, the gap between germline ends came to 18 bases. Germline CDR1 reads MNHEY; CDR2 reads SVGEGT. This CDR3 comprises 13 residues.

V gene TRBV5-1 combines with J gene TRBJ2-5, with 13 bases lining up with TRBD2. This CDR3 region has 17 residues. CDR1 is SGHRS and CDR2 is YFSETQ in the germline V gene. With 2 bases clipped from V and 1 base from J, the junction kept 5 bases outside the gene matches. The CDR3 nucleotides are TGCGCCAGCAGCTTTACTAGCGGGAGGGAAGCCCAAGAGACCCAGTACTTC. Translating gives CASSFTSGREAQETQYF.

This clonotype was detected only a few times. The chain is built from TRBV29-1 and TRBJ1-1; no definite D call. The CDR3 extends over 14 amino acids. Germline V gene lookup returns CDR1 SQVTM and CDR2 ANQGSEA. Trimming pared 2 bases from V and 2 bases from J, leaving 12 bases between. The CDR3 loop is CSVETQSLNTEAFF. The CDR3 bases are TGCAGCGTTGAAACCCAATCACTTAACACTGAAGCTTTCTTT.

In its sample, this clonotype was seen a few times. The DNA for the CDR3 is TGCAGTGCTAGAGATCCTCGGTCGGCAGGCTACACCTTC. It codes for CSARDPRSAGYTF. The V and J genes are TRBV20-1 and TRBJ1-2; the D is unclear. The CDR3 extends over 13 amino acids. V was cut by 0 bases and J by 8 bases, with 13 bases left in between. Germline V CDR1 and CDR2: DFQATT, SNEGSKA (reference sequence).

V usage is TRBV6-2 or TRBV6-3 and J usage is TRBJ2-7; 7 nucleotides agree with TRBD1. The CDR3 length is 15 residues. V dropped 3 bases and J dropped 2; count of bases not matched to a gene: 7. Germline V gives CDR1 MNHEY, CDR2 SVGEGT. CDR3 nucleotides: TGTGCCAGCAGTTATTGGACCGGGACAGCCTACGAGCAGTACTTC. Encoded protein: CASSYWTGTAYEQYF.

The chain employs TRBV20-1 and TRBJ2-7, with 8 nucleotides matching TRBD1. CDR1 is DFQATT and CDR2 is SNEGSKA in the germline V gene (reference sequence). The CDR3 contains 13 residues. Trimming cost V 2 bases and J 6 bases; bases outside gene matches: 6. This chain's CDR3 is CSARPGGTGEQYF. DNA of the CDR3: TGCAGTGCTAGACCTGGAGGGACAGGCGAGCAGTACTTC.

This clonotype was seen at least ten times. The CDR3 loop is CSAPIAGGSYNEQFF. The DNA for the CDR3 is TGCAGTGCTCCAATAGCGGGAGGCTCCTACAATGAGCAGTTCTTC. This chain connects TRBV20-1 to TRBJ2-1, with 10 bases lining up with TRBD2. Per germline, CDR1 DFQATT and CDR2 SNEGSKA (reference sequence). The CDR3 extends over 15 amino acids. After removal of 5 bases from V and 0 bases from J, the junction contained 4 bases not matched to a gene.

The rearrangement joins TRBV27 to TRBJ2-5, with 8 nucleotides matching TRBD1. The CDR3 loop spans 15 amino acids. Germline values: CDR1 MNHEY, CDR2 SMNVEV (reference sequence). J lost 3 bases, V lost 2 bases, and 5 bases had no gene match. The CDR3 DNA follows: TGTGCCAGCAGTTTAGTAGGGACAGGAAAAGAGACCCAGTACTTC. Encoded protein: CASSLVGTGKETQYF.

This clonotype has more than one count but fewer than ten. The V and J genes are TRBV10-3 and TRBJ1-1; D is uncertain. The CDR3 is made up of 12 amino acids. Germline V gives CDR1 ENHRY, CDR2 SYGVKD. V was clipped by 6 bases and J by 2 bases, with 7 bases between them. The CDR3 loop is CAIRGDNTEAFF. In DNA form, the CDR3 reads TGTGCCATCAGGGGCGACAACACTGAAGCTTTCTTT.

This clonotype was recorded a few times. The chain couples TRBV4-3 to TRBJ2-3; D is uncertain. The ends were cut back, 3 bases at V and 1 base at J, with 11 bases in the middle. Germline assignment: CDR1 LGHNA and CDR2 YSLEER. This CDR3 spans 15 amino acids. The CDR3 region is CASSQGFSGTDTQYF. CDR3 DNA sequence: TGCGCCAGCAGCCAGGGTTTCTCGGGCACAGATACGCAGTATTTT.

Ten or more counts support this clonotype. This chain links TRBV4-2 with TRBJ2-2; a possible D gene is TRBD1 (5 bases). The CDR3 covers 14 residues. Germline V gene sequence: CDR1 LGHNA, CDR2 YNFKEQ. V was pared by 5 bases and J by 3 bases, with 10 bases between. Here the CDR3 reads CASSADSYTGELFF. The CDR3, as DNA: TGTGCCAGCAGCGCAGACAGTTACACCGGGGAGCTGTTTTTT.

This clonotype was seen many times. The V call is TRBV28, the J call TRBJ2-1, with no clear D. The CDR3 is made up of 11 amino acids. V was shortened by 4 bases and J by 15 bases, with 13 bases between the two germline ends. Germline-derived CDR1 and CDR2 are MDHEN and SYDVKM. The CDR3 region has the DNA TGTGCCAGCAGTTCCTTCCGAGGCGGGTTCTTC. Its protein product is CASSSFRGGFF.

This clonotype was recorded many times. The gene calls are TRBV5-5 and TRBJ1-2; no clear D. V was pared by 2 bases and J by 4 bases, with 9 bases between. Germline CDR1 and CDR2: SGHKS and YYEKEE (reference sequence). This CDR3 has 13 residues. The CDR3: CASSLGQFYGYTF. DNA for the CDR3: TGTGCCAGCAGCTTAGGCCAGTTCTATGGCTACACCTTC.

This clonotype occurred many times. The chain joins TRBV12-3 or TRBV12-4 to TRBJ2-5, with D possibly matching TRBD2 (5 bases). The CDR3 runs 14 residues. Trimming removed 2 bases from V and 2 bases from J, with 9 bases in between. In nucleotides, the CDR3 is TGTGCCAGCAGTTTAAGGGAGAGACAAGAGACCCAGTACTTC. Translating it yields CASSLRERQETQYF.

A few counts support this clonotype. The chain employs TRBV7-8 and TRBJ2-3; no definite D call. Trimming stripped 3 bases from V and 3 bases from J, with 7 bases between. Germline V CDR1 and CDR2: SGHVS, FQNEAQ. This CDR3 comprises 13 residues. The CDR3 DNA reads TGTGCCAGCAGCTTGTTCTTAACAGATACGCAGTATTTT. Protein sequence: CASSLFLTDTQYF.

The rearrangement links TRBV5-5 to TRBJ1-1, with unresolved D. This CDR3 contains 13 residues. Germline CDR1 is SGHKS and CDR2 is YYEKEE (reference sequence). Trimming stripped 1 base from V and 8 bases from J, with 12 bases between. CDR3 in DNA: TGTGCCAGCAGCTTGTCAAATTCGGGAGAAGCTTTCTTT. Its protein is CASSLSNSGEAFF. The whole variable domain, filled in from reference TRBV5-5 and TRBJ1-1, reads DAGVTQSPTHLIKTRGQQVTLRCSPISGHKSVSWYQQVLGQGPQFIFQYYEKEERGRGNFPDRFSARQFPNYSSELNVNALLLGDSALYLCASSLSNSGEAFFGQGTRLTVV.

A few counts support this clonotype. The rearrangement links TRBV7-6 to TRBJ1-1; no clear D. With 1 base removed from V and 5 bases from J, the gap between germline ends came to 5 bases. Germline CDR1 and CDR2: SGHVS and FNYEAQ. The CDR3 has 12 amino acids. CDR3 residues: CASSLDSTEAFF. CDR3 sequence (DNA): TGTGCCAGCAGCTTAGACAGTACTGAAGCTTTCTTT.

The chain combines TRBV20-1 with TRBJ2-3, with 12 bases lining up with TRBD2. The CDR3 consists of 14 residues. V lost 5 bases, J lost 6 bases, and 6 bases stayed unmatched. CDR1 DFQATT and CDR2 SNEGSKA come from the germline V gene (reference sequence). The CDR3 here is CSAFSSGGADTQYF. CDR3 DNA sequence: TGCAGTGCTTTTTCTAGCGGGGGGGCCGATACGCAGTATTTT.

This clonotype was seen many times. V and J are TRBV18 and TRBJ1-3; D is unresolved. Germline V gives CDR1 KGHSH, CDR2 LQKENI. V lost 3 bases and J lost 0, with 9 bases in between. The CDR3 spans 15 residues. The CDR3 spells CASSPTDVSGNTIYF. CDR3 in DNA: TGTGCCAGCTCACCTACTGACGTCTCTGGAAACACCATATATTTT. Based on the CDR3 plus reference TRBV18 and TRBJ1-3, the full variable domain is NAGVMQNPRHLVRRRGQEARLRCSPMKGHSHVYWYRQLPEEGLKFMVYLQKENIIDESGMPKERFSAEFPKEGPSILRIQQVVRGDSAAYFCASSPTDVSGNTIYFGEGSWLTVV.

The chain recombines TRBV24-1 with TRBJ2-2; 8 bases are a match to TRBD1. Germline CDR1 reads KGHDR; CDR2 reads SFDVKD. V was clipped by 2 bases and J by 4 bases; unmatched bases: 5. This CDR3 contains 16 residues. The CDR3 region is CATSDSGTGLTGELFF. The CDR3 DNA is TGTGCCACCAGTGATTCTGGGACAGGACTCACCGGGGAGCTGTTTTTT.

The chain uses TRBV9 and TRBJ1-1; D possibly corresponds to TRBD1 (6 bases). Germline V lookup: CDR1 SGDLS, CDR2 YYNGEE. The CDR3 extends over 14 amino acids. V was cut by 1 base and J by 1 base, with 8 bases left in between. The CDR3 here is CASSVRGANTEAFF. CDR3 nucleotides: TGTGCCAGCAGCGTACGGGGGGCGAACACTGAAGCTTTCTTT. Looking up the rest from reference TRBV9 and TRBJ1-1 gives the full variable domain: DSGVTQTPKHLITATGQRVTLRCSPRSGDLSVYWYQQSLDQGLQFLIQYYNGEERAKGNILERFSAQQFPDLHSELNLSSLELGDSALYFCASSVRGANTEAFFGQGTRLTVV.

This clonotype has only a few counts. This chain joins TRBV5-1 and TRBJ1-3; weak D call: TRBD1 (6 bases). V lost 3 bases to trimming and J lost 2 bases, with 6 bases between them. The germline gives CDR1 SGHRS, CDR2 YFSETQ. The CDR3 loop spans 13 amino acids. In DNA, the CDR3 is TGCGCCAGCAGCTACAGGGCTGGAAACACCATATATTTT. It specifies CASSYRAGNTIYF.

The table lists this clonotype with a few counts. The chain is built from TRBV29-1 and TRBJ2-7; D may match TRBD1 or TRBD2 (6 bases each). Trimming cost V 5 bases and J 3 bases, with 14 bases left between them. CDR1 and CDR2 (germline): SQVTM, ANQGSEA. The CDR3 is 13 residues long. The CDR3 loop is CSVYGGPFYEQYF. CDR3 DNA sequence: TGCAGCGTTTACGGGGGCCCGTTCTACGAGCAGTACTTC.

This clonotype was picked up a small number of times. This sequence joins TRBV6-2 or TRBV6-3 and TRBJ1-5, with 7 bases fitting TRBD1. This CDR3 region has 13 residues. Trimming at V came to 6 bases and at J to 7 bases, leaving 6 bases not matched to a gene. From germline, CDR1 is MNHEY and CDR2 SVGEGT. The CDR3 bases are TGTGCCAGCAGCGATACAGGGGTCCAGCCCCAGCATTTT. The encoded protein is CASSDTGVQPQHF.

This clonotype was counted many times. V is TRBV20-1 and J is TRBJ2-2, with D unclear. The CDR3 totals 14 residues. The V end lost 2 bases, the J end lost 6 bases, and 13 bases lay between the germline ends. Germline V gives CDR1 DFQATT, CDR2 SNEGSKA (reference sequence). The CDR3 spells CSARLRTGAGELFF. As DNA, the CDR3 is TGCAGTGCTAGACTAAGGACCGGTGCCGGGGAGCTGTTTTTT.

This clonotype was observed a handful of times. The chain links TRBV6-2 or TRBV6-3 to TRBJ2-1; 10 bases align to TRBD1. With 5 bases clipped from V and 3 bases from J, the junction kept 1 base outside the gene matches. Germline V gene data show CDR1 as MNHEY and CDR2 as SVGEGT. The CDR3 runs 14 residues. CDR3 sequence: CASSGQGGYNEQFF. The CDR3 DNA reads TGTGCCAGCAGTGGACAGGGGGGCTACAATGAGCAGTTCTTC.